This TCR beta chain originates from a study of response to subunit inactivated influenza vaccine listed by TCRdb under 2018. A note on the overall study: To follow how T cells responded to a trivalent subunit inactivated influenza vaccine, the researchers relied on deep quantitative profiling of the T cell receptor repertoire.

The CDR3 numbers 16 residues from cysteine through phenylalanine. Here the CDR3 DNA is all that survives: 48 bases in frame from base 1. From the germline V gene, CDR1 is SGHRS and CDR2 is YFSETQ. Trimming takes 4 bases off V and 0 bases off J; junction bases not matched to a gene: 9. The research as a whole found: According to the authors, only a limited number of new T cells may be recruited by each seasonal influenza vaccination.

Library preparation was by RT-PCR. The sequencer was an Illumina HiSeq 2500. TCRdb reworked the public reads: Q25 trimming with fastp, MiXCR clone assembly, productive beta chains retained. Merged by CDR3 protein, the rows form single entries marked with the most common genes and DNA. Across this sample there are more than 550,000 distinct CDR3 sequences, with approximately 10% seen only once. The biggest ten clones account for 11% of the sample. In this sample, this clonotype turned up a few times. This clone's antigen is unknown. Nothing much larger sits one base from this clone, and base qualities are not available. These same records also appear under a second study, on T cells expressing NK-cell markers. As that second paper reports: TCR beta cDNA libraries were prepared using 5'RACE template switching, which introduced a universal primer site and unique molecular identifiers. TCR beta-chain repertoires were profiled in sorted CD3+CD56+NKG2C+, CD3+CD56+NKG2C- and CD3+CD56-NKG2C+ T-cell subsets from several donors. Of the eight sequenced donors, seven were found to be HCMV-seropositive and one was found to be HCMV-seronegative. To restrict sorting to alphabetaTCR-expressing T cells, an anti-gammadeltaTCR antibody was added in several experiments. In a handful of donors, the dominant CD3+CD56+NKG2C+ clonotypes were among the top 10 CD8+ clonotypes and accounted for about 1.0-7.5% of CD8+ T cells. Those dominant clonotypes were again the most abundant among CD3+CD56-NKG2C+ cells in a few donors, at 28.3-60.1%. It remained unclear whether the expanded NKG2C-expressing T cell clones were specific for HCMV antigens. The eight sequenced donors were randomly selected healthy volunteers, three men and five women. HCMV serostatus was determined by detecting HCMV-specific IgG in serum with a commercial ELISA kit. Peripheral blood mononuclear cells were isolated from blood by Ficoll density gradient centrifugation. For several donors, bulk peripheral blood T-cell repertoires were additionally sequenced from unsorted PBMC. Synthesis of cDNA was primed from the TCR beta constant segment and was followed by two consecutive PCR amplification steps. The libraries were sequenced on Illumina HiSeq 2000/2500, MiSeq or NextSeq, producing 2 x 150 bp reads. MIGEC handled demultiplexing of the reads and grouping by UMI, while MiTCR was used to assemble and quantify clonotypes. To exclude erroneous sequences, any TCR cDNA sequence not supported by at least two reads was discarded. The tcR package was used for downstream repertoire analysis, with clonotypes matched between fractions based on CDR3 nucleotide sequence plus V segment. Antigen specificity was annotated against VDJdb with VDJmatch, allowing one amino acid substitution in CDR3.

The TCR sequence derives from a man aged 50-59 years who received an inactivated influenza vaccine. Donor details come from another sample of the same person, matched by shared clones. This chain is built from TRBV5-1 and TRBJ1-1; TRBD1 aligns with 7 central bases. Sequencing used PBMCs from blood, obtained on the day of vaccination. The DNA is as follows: TGCGCCAGCAGCCCAGGTTTCGGGACAGTGAACACTGAAGCTTTCTTT. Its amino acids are CASSPGFGTVNTEAFF.